The present entry profiles one T cell receptor beta chain with its context. Per the original data handling: Nucleated cell number was recorded as an estimate derived from reference gene primer amplification. Assay used: immunoSEQ multiplex PCR; TCRdb lists only in-frame clones, some missing. That table is the source of V, J and clone size, and D and trimming were worked out from the DNA. This sample has approximately 60,000 clones, with roughly three quarters found just once. The sample is drawn from a study of blood T cell repertoires in COVID-19. At the level of the study: Sites across the United States, Italy and Spain contributed samples from acute and convalescent COVID-19.

The Seattle patients, enrolled during active infection, were followed longitudinally. From germline, CDR1 is GTSNPN and CDR2 SVGIG (reference sequence). V dropped 5 bases and J dropped 2 bases, with 9 bases sitting between them. This CDR3 region has 12 residues. The origin of this receptor is a man aged 55 to 70 with COVID-19, enrolled during active disease. The V call is TRBV30, the J call TRBJ2-5, with D perhaps TRBD2 (6 bases). The sample was peripheral blood. CDR3 sequence: CAWDSGQETQYF. The CDR3 coding sequence is TGTGCCTGGGACAGCGGGCAAGAGACCCAGTACTTC.